The 19 T cell receptor beta chains reported below all come from one sample, sequenced in a study of early T cells in non-severe SARS-CoV-2 infection. TCRdb redid the calling of the 5' RACE reads with MiXCR, one entry per CDR3 protein. The sample gives tens of thousands of distinct CDR3 sequences, 5.5% to 7.5% of which show up once; roughly 7.8% is in the top ten. The material sequenced was whole blood. These receptors all come from an adult who was a healthcare worker with PCR-confirmed SARS-CoV-2 infection or an uninfected control (not recorded which).

The chain has TRBV19 and TRBJ1-1; D ambiguous. Germline CDR1 reads LNHDA; CDR2 reads SQIVND (reference sequence). Trimming cost V 2 bases and J 6 bases, with 19 bases left between them. This CDR3 has 16 amino acids. The CDR3 protein is CASSIIGVRKQSEAFF. DNA for the CDR3: TGTGCCAGTAGTATAATCGGGGTTCGTAAACAATCTGAAGCTTTCTTT.

CDR3 residues: CSVDIVNTEAFF. Here the CDR3 DNA reads TGCAGCGTTGACATTGTGAACACTGAAGCTTTCTTT. The chain uses TRBV29-1 and TRBJ1-1; no reliable D call. Germline CDR1 SQVTM, CDR2 ANQGSEA. With 3 bases removed from V and 0 bases from J, the gap between germline ends came to 5 bases. This CDR3 contains 12 residues.

This clonotype has only a few counts. The rearrangement joins TRBV6-1 to TRBJ2-7; weak D call: TRBD1 (5 bases). Looked up from germline, CDR1 is MNHNS and CDR2 is SASEGT. V was cut by 4 bases and J by 1 base, with 17 bases left in between. The CDR3 covers 16 residues. In DNA, the CDR3 is TGTGCCAGCAGTGGTCAGGAGAAGGGGTCATCCTACGAGCAGTACTTC. Residues: CASSGQEKGSSYEQYF.

The chain couples TRBV2 to TRBJ2-2, with unresolved D. CDR1 is SNHLY and CDR2 is FYNNEI in the germline V gene. CDR3 length: 14 residues. V was trimmed by 2 bases and J by 4 bases, leaving 8 bases between them. The CDR3 bases are TGTGCCAGCAGTGAACGTCAGTCCACCGGGGAGCTGTTTTTT. Translated: CASSERQSTGELFF.

This clonotype was detected ten times or more. The V call is TRBV5-1, the J call TRBJ2-6; D gene uncertain. The CDR3 is 14 amino acids. Germline V gene sequence: CDR1 SGHRS, CDR2 YFSETQ. Trimming removed 1 base from V and 4 bases from J, with 6 bases in between. The CDR3 sequence: CASSLRSGANVLTF. CDR3 coding DNA: TGCGCCAGCAGCTTGAGATCCGGGGCCAACGTCCTGACTTTC.

This clonotype has ten or more counts. The V gene is TRBV6-1, the J gene TRBJ2-1; D is possibly TRBD2 (5 bases). Germline V CDR1 and CDR2: MNHNS, SASEGT. The germline V and J ends were trimmed by 7 bases and 9 bases, with 13 bases remaining between them. The CDR3 runs to 12 residues. CDR3 residues: CASTRRAGEQFF. CDR3 nucleotide sequence: TGTGCCAGCACCCGTAGGGCGGGTGAGCAGTTCTTC.

This clonotype was picked up many times. The genes are TRBV20-1 and TRBJ2-1; 16 nucleotides match TRBD2. CDR1 and CDR2 from the germline V gene are DFQATT and SNEGSKA (reference sequence). After removal of 4 bases from V and 7 bases from J, the junction contained 13 bases not matched to a gene. CDR3 size: 18 residues. CDR3 protein: CSATGTSGRGVVRNEQFF. CDR3 coding DNA: TGCAGTGCTACCGGGACTAGCGGGAGGGGGGTGGTCAGAAATGAGCAGTTCTTC.

This clonotype was recorded many times. This chain links TRBV7-9 with TRBJ1-1; D is uncertain. The CDR3 totals 13 residues. The germline V and J ends were trimmed by 3 bases and 11 bases, with 16 bases remaining between them. CDR1 is SEHNR, CDR2 FQNEAQ, per germline (reference sequence). The CDR3 region has the DNA TGTGCCAGCAGCTTGTCGAAGGGCGGAGAGGCTTTCTTT. Its translation: CASSLSKGGEAFF.

This clonotype was seen at least ten times. The chain links TRBV28 to TRBJ2-5, with no clear D. This CDR3 spans 14 amino acids. Germline CDR1 MDHEN, CDR2 SYDVKM. Trimming pared 4 bases from V and 1 base from J, leaving 10 bases between. DNA of the CDR3: TGTGCCAGCAGTTACCAGACGGGCCAAGAGACCCAGTACTTC. It yields the protein CASSYQTGQETQYF.

The table lists this clonotype with many counts. The V and J genes are TRBV4-2 and TRBJ2-2; D might be TRBD1 or TRBD2, each matching 5 bases. Per the germline V gene, CDR1 is LGHNA and CDR2 is YNFKEQ. The CDR3 covers 14 residues. V lost 4 bases and J lost 4, with 10 bases in between. The CDR3 spells CASSPTGLTGELFF. The CDR3 DNA sequence: TGTGCCAGCAGCCCAACAGGACTCACCGGGGAGCTGTTTTTT.

As for this clonotype: The CDR3 ends on some other residue instead of the conserved phenylalanine or tryptophan, so this is likely a read error. This chain joins TRBV5-1 and TRBJ2-3; 8 nucleotides agree with TRBD2. The V and J ends lost 2 bases and 2 bases, in that order; junction bases with no gene match: 10. Germline CDR1 is SGHRS and CDR2 is YFSETQ. This CDR3 has 17 residues. CDR3 protein: CASSFSGVLDYTDTQYY. In DNA form, the CDR3 reads TGCGCCAGCAGCTTTAGCGGGGTCCTCGACTACACAGATACGCAGTATTAT.

This clonotype occurred many times. This chain links TRBV2 with TRBJ2-7; 8 nucleotides line up with TRBD1. The V and J ends lost 4 bases and 4 bases, in that order; junction bases with no gene match: 3. CDR1 is SNHLY and CDR2 is FYNNEI in the germline V gene. The CDR3 has 13 residues. The CDR3 spells CASSGDRFYEQYF. CDR3 coding DNA: TGTGCCAGCAGTGGGGACAGGTTTTACGAGCAGTACTTC.

This clonotype was recorded many times. CDR3 sequence (DNA): TGTGCCAGCAGCCTAGGGACCGCTGAGATGAACACTGAAGCTTTCTTT. As protein: CASSLGTAEMNTEAFF. The V gene is TRBV11-3, the J gene TRBJ1-1; D may be TRBD1 (5 bases). The V gene's germline CDR1 is SGHNT and CDR2 YENEEA. The V gene lost 5 bases and the J gene lost 0 bases, with 16 bases spanning the gap. The CDR3 spans 16 residues.

The table lists this clonotype with many counts. The gene calls are TRBV20-1 and TRBJ2-2, with 11 bases fitting TRBD2. Germline V CDR1 and CDR2: DFQATT, SNEGSKA (reference sequence). The J segment lost 4 bases and the V segment lost 5 bases, leaving 9 bases of the junction unmatched. The CDR3 runs 16 residues. The CDR3 loop reads CSASIAGGPSTGELFF. CDR3 nucleotides: TGCAGTGCTTCAATAGCGGGGGGGCCGAGCACCGGGGAGCTGTTTTTT.

The chain is built from TRBV6-2 or TRBV6-3 and TRBJ1-5; 7 bases match TRBD1. After removal of 7 bases from V and 9 bases from J, the junction contained 6 bases not matched to a gene. The CDR3 contains 12 residues. Germline CDR1 and CDR2: MNHEY and SVGEGT. The CDR3 protein is CASNTGAGPQHF. The CDR3 DNA reads as TGTGCCAGCAACACAGGGGCCGGGCCCCAGCATTTT.

Only a few counts were recorded for this clonotype. This chain links TRBV6-1 with TRBJ2-1; 15 bases line up with TRBD2. Germline loops: CDR1 MNHNS, CDR2 SASEGT. The length of the CDR3 is 18 residues. V trimming: 5 bases; J trimming: 8 bases; junction bases outside the gene matches: 13. The CDR3, as DNA: TGTGCCAGCAGTCATCCCCGGACTAGCGGGAGGGCCGTCGATGAGCAGTTCTTC. This encodes CASSHPRTSGRAVDEQFF.

This clonotype was seen more than once but under ten times. This chain joins TRBV10-3 and TRBJ2-1; no firm D call. Germline V gene data show CDR1 as ENHRY and CDR2 as SYGVKD. This CDR3 is built from 13 residues. Trimming removed 0 bases at V and 8 bases at J, with 8 bases between. CDR3 coding DNA: TGTGCCATCAGTGAGTCGGGATTTCATGAGCAGTTCTTC. Amino acids: CAISESGFHEQFF.

This clonotype has only a few counts. The V gene is TRBV6-1, the J gene TRBJ1-5, with D possibly TRBD1 on 6 matching bases. From germline, CDR1 is MNHNS and CDR2 SASEGT. Trimming pared 2 bases from V and 6 bases from J, leaving 8 bases between. The length of the CDR3 is 13 residues. The CDR3 DNA reads TGTGCCAGCAGTGAAAGAGGGGGTCAGCCCCAGCATTTT. Its translation is CASSERGGQPQHF.

V usage is TRBV9 and J usage is TRBJ1-1; unclear D gene. The V end was cut by 0 bases, the J end by 4 bases, with 13 bases between. The V gene's germline CDR1 is SGDLS and CDR2 YYNGEE. This CDR3 has 15 residues. The CDR3 reads CASSVDASRATEAFF. The CDR3 nucleotides are TGTGCCAGCAGCGTAGATGCCTCCCGGGCCACTGAAGCTTTCTTT.